These T cell receptor beta chains were read from a single sample in a study of shared clonotypes between healthy human individuals. Libraries were prepared by immunoSEQ multiplex PCR; TCRdb keeps only in-frame clonotypes and omits some of them. The sample holds some 740,000 clones, 80% to 95% seen once. The sequencing sample was made of naive CD8+ T cells sorted from blood. These receptors were collected from a man aged 30 to 45 in good health. CDR3s include the opening cysteine and the closing phenylalanine or tryptophan. D genes are given only for firm matches. Expanded clones are given a class, and other clones once, few, many or no size at all.

J gene	D gene	clone size	V gene	CDR3 DNA	CDR3 protein
TRBJ1-1	TRBD1	-	TRBV18	TGTGCCAGCTCACCGGAGGACAGGGGTGTGGGCACTGAAGCTTTCTTT	CASSPEDRGVGTEAFF
TRBJ2-5	TRBD2	-	TRBV5-4	TGTGCCAGCAGCTTGGGGCGGGAGGGCCGGGAGACCCAGTACTTC	CASSLGREGRETQYF
TRBJ1-1	TRBD1	-	TRBV11-2	TGTGCCAGCAGCTTAGACCGGGACAGCCCCGGCCCGGAAGACACTGAAGCTTTCTTT	CASSLDRDSPGPEDTEAFF
TRBJ2-5	-	-	TRBV7-9	TGTGCCAGCAGCGAAACCGGGACTTTAAAAGAGACCCAGTACTTC	CASSETGTLKETQYF
TRBJ2-1	-	-	TRBV2	TGTGCCAGCGATCAACACGGACCATCAATCAGGGAGCAGTTCTTC	CASDQHGPSIREQFF
TRBJ2-3	-	-	TRBV2	TGTGCCAGCAGTCCCAAGGGGGGTGGGGATACGCAGTATTTT	CASSPKGGGDTQYF
TRBJ2-4	-	once	TRBV4-1	TGCGCCAGCAGCCATCTCCTGGGGACCTCCAAAAACATTCAGTACTTC	CASSHLLGTSKNIQYF
TRBJ2-2	-	-	TRBV7-9	TGTGCCAGCAGATCAACCGACGGGAACACCGGGGAGCTGTTTTTT	CASRSTDGNTGELFF
TRBJ2-7	TRBD1	-	TRBV5-8	TGTGCCAGCATCGCCCTGGGGACAGATTCCTACGAGCAGTACTTC	CASIALGTDSYEQYF
TRBJ2-3	TRBD1	-	TRBV7-3	TGTGCCAGCAGCAGGACAGGGAGTCGCACAGATACGCAGTATTTT	CASSRTGSRTDTQYF
TRBJ2-3	-	once	TRBV7-2	TGTGCCAGCAGCTTAGGGCGGGGGCGCAGCTCAGATACGCAGTATTTT	CASSLGRGRSSDTQYF
TRBJ2-1	TRBD1	-	TRBV7-6	TGTGCCAGCAGCTTAGCGCGAAGGGGGCCGTCCTACAATGAGCAGTTCTTC	CASSLARRGPSYNEQFF
TRBJ2-1	-	-	TRBV27	TGTGCCAGCAGTTTATGGGTTATAAGCAATGAGCAGTTCTTC	CASSLWVISNEQFF
TRBJ1-1	-	-	TRBV4-3	TGCGCCAGCAGCCAAGTCTTGTGGGGTTTTGAGGACACTGAAGCTTTCTTT	CASSQVLWGFEDTEAFF
TRBJ2-2	-	-	TRBV7-9	TGTGCCAGCAGCTTAGAATCTGCCGGGGAGCTGTTTTTT	CASSLESAGELFF
TRBJ2-3	-	-	TRBV7-2	TGTGCCAGCAGCTCCGGCGGGACTAGCACAGATACGCAGTATTTT	CASSSGGTSTDTQYF
TRBJ2-1	-	-	TRBV6-5	TGTGCCAGCAGTCTGCCCTACAACAATGAGCAGTTCTTC	CASSLPYNNEQFF
TRBJ1-1	-	-	TRBV7-8	TGTGCCAGCAGCTTAGGGACCTTGAACACTGAAGCTTTCTTT	CASSLGTLNTEAFF
TRBJ2-7	-	-	TRBV7-9	TGTGCCAGCAGCTTCGCGGGGTCTAAGGGGGCTTCCTACGAGCAGTACTTC	CASSFAGSKGASYEQYF
TRBJ2-1	TRBD2	-	TRBV7-2	TGTGCCAGCAGCTATACCTTATTTGCGGGAGATAATGAGCAGTTCTTC	CASSYTLFAGDNEQFF
TRBJ2-5	-	once	TRBV7-9	TGTGCCAGCAGCTTGTCAGGACAGACCCAGTACTTC	CASSLSGQTQYF
TRBJ2-6	TRBD2	-	TRBV4-3	TGCGCCAGCAGCCAAGAAGCGGGAGGCTCCTCTGGGGCCAACGTCCTGACTTTC	CASSQEAGGSSGANVLTF
TRBJ2-7	TRBD1	-	TRBV4-3	TGCGCCAGCAGCCCCGGGACAGGGGATTACGAGCAGTACTTC	CASSPGTGDYEQYF